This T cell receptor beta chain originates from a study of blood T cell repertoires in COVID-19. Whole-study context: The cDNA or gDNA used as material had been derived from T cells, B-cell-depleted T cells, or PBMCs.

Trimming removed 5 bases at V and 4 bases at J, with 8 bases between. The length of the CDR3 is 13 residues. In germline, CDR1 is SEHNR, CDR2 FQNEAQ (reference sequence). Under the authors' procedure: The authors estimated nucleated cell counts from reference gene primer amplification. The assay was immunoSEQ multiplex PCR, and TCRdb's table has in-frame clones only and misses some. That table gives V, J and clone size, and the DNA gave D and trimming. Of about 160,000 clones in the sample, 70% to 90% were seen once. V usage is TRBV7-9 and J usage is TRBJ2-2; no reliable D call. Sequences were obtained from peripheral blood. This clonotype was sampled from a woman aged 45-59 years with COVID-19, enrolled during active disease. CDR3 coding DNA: TGTGCCAGCAGCCAATCAATCACCGGGGAGCTGTTTTTT. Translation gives CASSQSITGELFF.